The 15 T cell receptor beta chains presented below share a single source sample, sequenced in a study of blood T cells in healthy people across ages. Then a second PCR, running about 6 to 11 cycles, was carried out with a sample-barcoded 5' primer and a J-beta primer mix. TCRdb passed the 5' RACE reads through MiXCR, listing each CDR3 protein once. The table includes 780,000 or so distinct CDR3 sequences, around 25% detected once. This same sample was also taken into another study, of T cells of mothers and their children.

Material for sequencing was blood. These receptors came from a boy aged 5 to 17 in good health.

The V gene is TRBV15, the J gene TRBJ1-6, with D maybe TRBD1 (6 bases). The V gene's germline CDR1 is LNHNV and CDR2 YYDKDF (reference sequence). The CDR3 contains 16 residues. Trimming removed 0 bases from V and 9 bases from J, with 15 bases in between. CDR3 coding DNA: TGTGCCACCAGCAGAGATCCAGGGGAGAACGGTTCACCCCTCCACTTT. It translates to CATSRDPGENGSPLHF.

This chain links TRBV7-9 with TRBJ2-7; 8 bases fit TRBD2. Per germline, CDR1 SEHNR and CDR2 FQNEAQ (reference sequence). The CDR3 has 14 amino acids. Trimming took 5 bases from V and 2 from J; bases not matched to a gene: 5. The CDR3 here is CASSPRLATYEQYF. As DNA, the CDR3 is TGTGCCAGCAGCCCCAGACTAGCGACCTACGAGCAGTACTTC.

The rearrangement joins TRBV12-3 or TRBV12-4 to TRBJ1-1, with D perhaps TRBD1 (5 bases). This CDR3 is 13 amino acids long. Trimming shortened V by 5 bases and J by 3 bases, and 10 bases separated the two germline ends. CDR3 DNA: TGTGCCAGCAGTGATGGGACGGACACTGAAGCTTTCTTT. This codes for CASSDGTDTEAFF.

The chain couples TRBV7-2 to TRBJ2-5; D tentatively fits TRBD1 or TRBD2 (5 bases each). TRBJ2-1 explains the end of the DNA better; the J call may be wrong. CDR1 and CDR2 from the germline V gene are SGHTA and FQGNSA. CDR3 size: 17 residues. The CDR3 is CASSSSIGAEQRGEQFF. The CDR3 DNA is TGTGCCAGCAGCTCCTCCATTGGAGCGGAGCAAAGGGGTGAGCAGTTCTTC.

The chain uses TRBV29-1 and TRBJ2-3, with 7 nucleotides matching TRBD2. This CDR3 comprises 13 residues. From germline, CDR1 is SQVTM and CDR2 ANQGSEA. Trimming took 2 bases from V and 5 from J; bases not matched to a gene: 4. In nucleotides, the CDR3 is TGCAGCGTTGAAAGGGGAGGGAGAGATACGCAGTATTTT. Translated, it gives CSVERGGRDTQYF.

V gene TRBV7-2 combines with J gene TRBJ2-1; the D is unclear. The CDR3 contains 16 residues. CDR1 and CDR2 from the germline V gene are SGHTA and FQGNSA. Between the trimmed V and J ends, which lost 1 base and 0 bases, there was a span of 10 bases. For the CDR3, the DNA is TGTGCCAGCAGCTTAGGCTTTAAGGGCTCCTACAATGAGCAGTTCTTC. It translates to CASSLGFKGSYNEQFF.

This clonotype was counted a few times. V is TRBV29-1 and J is TRBJ2-1; possible D gene TRBD1, 6 bases. The CDR3 totals 14 residues. Between the trimmed V and J ends, which lost 8 bases and 0 bases, there was a span of 14 bases. From germline, CDR1 is SQVTM and CDR2 ANQGSEA. The CDR3 loop is CSTDRSSSYNEQFF. Written as DNA, the CDR3 is TGCAGCACCGACAGGTCCAGCTCCTACAATGAGCAGTTCTTC.

This clonotype was counted between two and nine times. The rearrangement joins TRBV20-1 to TRBJ1-2, with D possibly matching TRBD1 (6 bases). With 0 bases removed from V and 7 bases from J, the gap between germline ends came to 9 bases. CDR3 length equals 12 residues. In germline, CDR1 is DFQATT, CDR2 SNEGSKA (reference sequence). The CDR3 protein is CSAREGGGGYTF. The CDR3 coding sequence is TGCAGTGCTAGAGAGGGAGGGGGTGGCTACACCTTC.

The chain employs TRBV24-1 and TRBJ2-2, with 7 bases aligning to TRBD2. CDR1 and CDR2 from the germline V gene are KGHDR and SFDVKD. This CDR3 spans 15 amino acids. The junction had 9 bases not matched to a gene; V was cut back by 9 bases and J by 3 bases. The CDR3 bases are TGTGCCACCTCGGACCGGCTAGCGGACACCGGGGAGCTGTTTTTT. Translation: CATSDRLADTGELFF.

This clonotype was seen a handful of times. This chain links TRBV7-2 with TRBJ1-2; 9 bases are a match to TRBD1. There are 15 residues in the CDR3. Unmatched junction bases numbered 7, after V lost 1 base and J lost 7 bases. Per the germline V gene, CDR1 is SGHTA and CDR2 is FQGNSA. As DNA, the CDR3 is TGTGCCAGCAGCTTAGGAGGGACAGGGAATGCTGGCTACACCTTC. Amino acids: CASSLGGTGNAGYTF.

This clonotype was recorded at least ten times. The chain links TRBV28 to TRBJ2-7, with 10 positions matching TRBD1. V lost 1 base to trimming and J lost 1 base; unmatched junction nucleotides: 10. This CDR3 is 18 amino acids long. Germline V lookup: CDR1 MDHEN, CDR2 SYDVKM. The CDR3 reads CASSLSTTGGIGSYEQYF. CDR3 DNA sequence: TGTGCCAGCAGTTTATCCACGACAGGGGGCATTGGGTCCTACGAGCAGTACTTC.

The chain has TRBV6-1 and TRBJ2-1; 7 nucleotides line up with TRBD1. V lost 4 bases, J lost 1 base, and 7 bases stayed unmatched. Germline loops: CDR1 MNHNS, CDR2 SASEGT. The CDR3 extends over 16 amino acids. In DNA, the CDR3 is TGTGCCAGCAGTGGACGGGACAGCCAATCCTACAATGAGCAGTTCTTC. Translated: CASSGRDSQSYNEQFF.

The rearrangement links TRBV11-2 to TRBJ2-6; TRBD2 matches at 9 bases. Germline-derived CDR1 and CDR2 are SGHAT and FQNNGV. With 0 bases clipped from V and 0 bases from J, the junction kept 6 bases outside the gene matches. The CDR3 spans 19 residues. The CDR3 DNA reads as TGTGCCAGCAGCTTAGATCGCCTAGCGGGGCCCTCTGGGGCCAACGTCCTGACTTTC. Translating it yields CASSLDRLAGPSGANVLTF.

This sequence joins TRBV12-3 or TRBV12-4 and TRBJ2-2; 9 nucleotides match TRBD1. This CDR3 has 17 residues. V dropped 1 base and J dropped 6; count of bases not matched to a gene: 9. CDR3 coding DNA: TGTGCCAGCAGTTTAGGGACAGGGGTCGTAATTGCCGGGGAGCTGTTTTTT. It specifies CASSLGTGVVIAGELFF.

The chain recombines TRBV5-1 with TRBJ2-5; D gene unclear. The ends were cut back, 3 bases at V and 2 bases at J, with 14 bases in the middle. The CDR3 is made up of 15 amino acids. The germline V gene encodes CDR1 SGHRS and CDR2 YFSETQ. The CDR3 DNA reads TGCGCCAGCAGCTACAAAGGGTCACTACAAGAGACCCAGTACTTC. Amino acid sequence: CASSYKGSLQETQYF.